This T cell receptor beta chain is from a study of T-cell reconstitution after alpha-beta-depleted transplantation in children. CDR3 length: 13 residues. Germline CDR1 and CDR2: SEHNR and FQNEAQ (reference sequence). The germline V and J ends were trimmed by 5 bases and 6 bases, with 14 bases remaining between them. Preparing the TCRbeta library involved the use of unique molecular identifiers. TCRdb redid the calling of the PCR reads with MiXCR, one entry per CDR3 protein. The data hold hundreds of thousands of distinct CDR3 sequences, with about 16% observed a single time. V gene TRBV7-9 combines with J gene TRBJ2-7; D not certain. Sequences were derived from PBMCs, mostly from graft donor cells, sampled 360 days after TCRalphabeta/CD19-depleted stem cell transplant. This receptor was identified in a boy younger than two who had a stem cell transplant for Wiskott-Aldrich syndrome, so the T cells may come from the graft donor. CDR3 sequence (DNA): TGTGCCAGCAGCCTCTCGAGTTTCAGCGAGCAGTACTTC. Translation: CASSLSSFSEQYF.